The clone carrying this T cell receptor beta chain showed up just a few times. The sample has other DNA sequences that encode this CDR3 too. These data originate in a study of shared clonotypes between healthy human individuals. Data came from immunoSEQ multiplex PCR; TCRdb stores just in-frame clones and leaves some out. The data contain over 850,000 clones, more than 75% of them singletons. The CDR3 covers 15 residues. Germline-derived CDR1 and CDR2 are MDHEN and SYDVKM. V was pared by 5 bases and J by 1 base, with 14 bases between. Researchers partitioned CD4+ cells into CD45RA+ naive and CD45RA-negative memory subsets.

The chain couples TRBV28 to TRBJ1-1, with D perhaps matching TRBD1 (5 bases). The receptor comes from a man aged 18 to 29 in good health. Some clones in this sample may be carry-over from other donors' samples. Sequencing was carried out using memory CD4+ T cells from PBMCs. The subset was: CD45RA-negative fraction. The CDR3 coding sequence is TGTGCCAGCAGTCTAGGAGGGGTCGGGAACACTGAAGCTTTCTTT. The encoded protein is CASSLGGVGNTEAFF. The full variable domain, in which reference TRBV28 and TRBJ1-1 provide the parts outside the CDR3, is DVKVTQSSRYLVKRTGEKVFLECVQDMDHENMFWYRQDPGLGLRLIYFSYDVKMKEKGDIPEGYSVSREKKERFSLILESASTNQTSMYLCASSLGGVGNTEAFFGQGTRLTVV.